The clone carrying this T cell receptor beta chain was seen more than once but under ten times. Its cognate antigen is unknown. A single record per CDR3 protein comes from TCRdb applying MiXCR to the reads. Among about 920,000 distinct CDR3 sequences listed, approximately 31% were seen once. This entry belongs to a study of T cell repertoires in cytomegalovirus infection. Study background: Recently identified HLA-C-restricted CMV epitopes and well-studied HLA-B-restricted CMV epitopes were used by the study.

The CDR3 is 15 residues long. The ends lost 5 bases at V and 3 bases at J; junction bases unmatched: 7. Germline CDR1 is SGHVT and CDR2 is SQSDAQ. The chain carries TRBV7-4 and TRBJ1-2; 9 bases line up with TRBD1. This receptor was obtained from a human donor in good health (CMV status not recorded). Some clones in this sample may be carry-over from other donors' samples. This specimen consisted of cultured CD8+ T cells from PBMCs, obtained from culture after CMV antigen stimulation. The CDR3 loop reads CASSRARQGDYGYTF. CDR3 DNA sequence: TGTGCCAGCAGCCGTGCTCGACAGGGGGACTATGGCTACACCTTC. The variable domain in full, with the rest retrieved from reference TRBV7-4 and TRBJ1-2, is GAGVSQSPRYKVAKRGRDVALRCDSISGHVTLYWYRQTLGQGSEVLTYSQSDAQRDKSGRPSGRFSAERPERSVSTLKIQRTEQGDSAVYLCASSRARQGDYGYTFGSGTRLTVV.